This T cell receptor beta chain originates from a study of blood T cells in healthy people across ages. It was with a sample-barcoded 5' primer and a J-beta primer mix that a second PCR of roughly 7 to 12 cycles was run. In TCRdb, the 5' RACE reads were re-called with MiXCR into one record per CDR3 protein. Among roughly 2 million distinct CDR3 sequences, 49% were seen once, and the ten largest hold less than 2.5%. The germline V gene has CDR1 KGHSH and CDR2 LQKENI. V gave up 3 bases and J gave up 8 bases; unmatched junction bases: 16. CDR3 length: 17 residues. This TCR was sampled from a woman aged 40 to 50 in good health. The chain couples TRBV18 to TRBJ2-1; 7 bases are shared with TRBD1. The sample comprised blood. CDR3 protein: CASSPGPGTALLDEQFF. The CDR3 region has the DNA TGTGCCAGCTCACCCGGCCCCGGGACAGCCTTACTGGATGAGCAGTTCTTC.